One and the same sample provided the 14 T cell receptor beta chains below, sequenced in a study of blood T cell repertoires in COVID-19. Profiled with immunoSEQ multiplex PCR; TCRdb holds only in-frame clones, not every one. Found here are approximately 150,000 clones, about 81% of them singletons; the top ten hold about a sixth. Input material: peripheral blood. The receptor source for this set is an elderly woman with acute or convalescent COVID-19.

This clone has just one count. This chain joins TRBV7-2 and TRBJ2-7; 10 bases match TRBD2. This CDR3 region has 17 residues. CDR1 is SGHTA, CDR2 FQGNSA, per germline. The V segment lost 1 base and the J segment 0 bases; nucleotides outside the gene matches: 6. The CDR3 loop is CASSLVPSGGPSYEQYF. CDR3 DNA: TGTGCCAGCAGCTTAGTCCCTAGCGGGGGCCCCTCCTACGAGCAGTACTTC.

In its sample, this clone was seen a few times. The CDR3 nucleotides are TGTGCCAGCTCTTCCGCGGGGGAGCGGTCACCCCTCCACTTT. Protein: CASSSAGERSPLHF. This sequence joins TRBV18 and TRBJ1-6; tentatively, D is TRBD1 (5 bases). The V end was cut by 6 bases, the J end by 10 bases, with 16 bases between. There are 14 residues in the CDR3. Germline V gene data show CDR1 as KGHSH and CDR2 as LQKENI. Supplemented by reference TRBV18 and TRBJ1-6, the full variable domain reads NAGVMQNPRHLVRRRGQEARLRCSPMKGHSHVYWYRQLPEEGLKFMVYLQKENIIDESGMPKERFSAEFPKEGPSILRIQQVVRGDSAAYFCASSSAGERSPLHFGNGTRLTVT.

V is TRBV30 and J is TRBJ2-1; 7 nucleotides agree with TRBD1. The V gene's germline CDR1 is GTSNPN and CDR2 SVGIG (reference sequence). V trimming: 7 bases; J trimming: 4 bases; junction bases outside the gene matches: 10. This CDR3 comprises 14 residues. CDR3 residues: CAYKRQGVYNEQFF. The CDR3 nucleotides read TGTGCCTACAAACGGCAGGGGGTATACAATGAGCAGTTCTTC.

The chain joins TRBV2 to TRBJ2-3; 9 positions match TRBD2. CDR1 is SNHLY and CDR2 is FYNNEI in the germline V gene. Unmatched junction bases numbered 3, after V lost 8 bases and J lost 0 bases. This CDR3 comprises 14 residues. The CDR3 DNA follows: TGTGCCAGCCGGACTAGCGCTAGCACAGATACGCAGTATTTT. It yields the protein CASRTSASTDTQYF.

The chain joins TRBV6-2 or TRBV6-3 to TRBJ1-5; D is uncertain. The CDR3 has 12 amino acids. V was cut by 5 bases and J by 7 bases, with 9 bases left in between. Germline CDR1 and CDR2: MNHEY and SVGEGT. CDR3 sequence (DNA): TGTGCCAGCAGTACCGCTAACCAGCCCCAGCATTTT. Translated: CASSTANQPQHF.

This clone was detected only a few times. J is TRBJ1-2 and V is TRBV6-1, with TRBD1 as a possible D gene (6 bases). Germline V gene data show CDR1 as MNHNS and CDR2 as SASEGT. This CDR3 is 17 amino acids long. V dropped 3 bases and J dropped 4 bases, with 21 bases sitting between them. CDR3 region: CASSDPRGGQESYGYTF. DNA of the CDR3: TGTGCCAGCAGTGACCCGCGGGGGGGCCAGGAGAGCTATGGCTACACCTTC.

In DNA, the CDR3 is TGTGCCAGCAGCCCTACGGGGGGGTACACTGAAGCTTTCTTT. Translated: CASSPTGGYTEAFF. J is TRBJ1-1 and V is TRBV9; perhaps TRBD1 as D (5 bases). Looked up from germline, CDR1 is SGDLS and CDR2 is YYNGEE. The CDR3 runs 14 residues. The germline V and J ends were trimmed by 4 bases and 3 bases, with 13 bases remaining between them.

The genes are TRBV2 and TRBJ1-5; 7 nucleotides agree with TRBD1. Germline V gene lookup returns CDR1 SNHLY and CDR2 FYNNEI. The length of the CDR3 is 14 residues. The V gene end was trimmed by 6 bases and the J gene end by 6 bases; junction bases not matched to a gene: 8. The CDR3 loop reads CASSVGQSGQPQHF. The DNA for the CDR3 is TGTGCCAGCAGCGTGGGACAGAGCGGTCAGCCCCAGCATTTT.

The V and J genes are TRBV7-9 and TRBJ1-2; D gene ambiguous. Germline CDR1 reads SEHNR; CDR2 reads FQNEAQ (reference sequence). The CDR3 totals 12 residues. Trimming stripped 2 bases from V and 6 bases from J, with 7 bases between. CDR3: CASSLWANGYTF. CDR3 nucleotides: TGTGCCAGCAGCTTATGGGCAAATGGCTACACCTTC.

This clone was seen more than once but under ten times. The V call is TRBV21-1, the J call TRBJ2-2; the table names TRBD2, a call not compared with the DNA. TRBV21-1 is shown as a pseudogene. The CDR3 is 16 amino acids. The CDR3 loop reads CASSKRRPGTHGELFF. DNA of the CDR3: TGTGCCAGCAGCAAAAGGAGGCCCGGGACTCACGGGGAGCTGTTTTTT.

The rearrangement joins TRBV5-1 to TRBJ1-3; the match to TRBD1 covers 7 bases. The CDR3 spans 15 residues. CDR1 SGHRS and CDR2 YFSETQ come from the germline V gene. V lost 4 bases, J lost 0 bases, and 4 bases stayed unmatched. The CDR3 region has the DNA TGCGCCAGCAGCACCGGGACAGCCTCTGGAAACACCATATATTTT. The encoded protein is CASSTGTASGNTIYF.

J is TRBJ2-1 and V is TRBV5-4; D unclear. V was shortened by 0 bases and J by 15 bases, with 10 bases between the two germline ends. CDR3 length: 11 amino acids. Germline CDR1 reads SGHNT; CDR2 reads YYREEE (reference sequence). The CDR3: CASSLGQVRFF. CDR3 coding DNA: TGTGCCAGCAGCTTGGGGCAAGTAAGGTTCTTC.

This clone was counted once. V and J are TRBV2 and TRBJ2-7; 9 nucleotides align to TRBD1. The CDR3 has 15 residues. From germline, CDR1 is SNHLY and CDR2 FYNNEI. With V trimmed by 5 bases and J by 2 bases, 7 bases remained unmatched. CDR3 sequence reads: CASSTGQGTPYEQYF. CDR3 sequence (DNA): TGTGCCAGCAGTACGGGACAGGGAACCCCCTACGAGCAGTACTTC.

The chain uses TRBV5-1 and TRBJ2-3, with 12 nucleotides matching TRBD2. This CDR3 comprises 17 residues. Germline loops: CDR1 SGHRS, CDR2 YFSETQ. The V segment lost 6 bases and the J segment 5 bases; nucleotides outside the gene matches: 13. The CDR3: CASKVGTSGFLGDTQYF. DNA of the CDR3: TGCGCCAGCAAGGTTGGGACTAGCGGGTTCCTGGGAGATACGCAGTATTTT.